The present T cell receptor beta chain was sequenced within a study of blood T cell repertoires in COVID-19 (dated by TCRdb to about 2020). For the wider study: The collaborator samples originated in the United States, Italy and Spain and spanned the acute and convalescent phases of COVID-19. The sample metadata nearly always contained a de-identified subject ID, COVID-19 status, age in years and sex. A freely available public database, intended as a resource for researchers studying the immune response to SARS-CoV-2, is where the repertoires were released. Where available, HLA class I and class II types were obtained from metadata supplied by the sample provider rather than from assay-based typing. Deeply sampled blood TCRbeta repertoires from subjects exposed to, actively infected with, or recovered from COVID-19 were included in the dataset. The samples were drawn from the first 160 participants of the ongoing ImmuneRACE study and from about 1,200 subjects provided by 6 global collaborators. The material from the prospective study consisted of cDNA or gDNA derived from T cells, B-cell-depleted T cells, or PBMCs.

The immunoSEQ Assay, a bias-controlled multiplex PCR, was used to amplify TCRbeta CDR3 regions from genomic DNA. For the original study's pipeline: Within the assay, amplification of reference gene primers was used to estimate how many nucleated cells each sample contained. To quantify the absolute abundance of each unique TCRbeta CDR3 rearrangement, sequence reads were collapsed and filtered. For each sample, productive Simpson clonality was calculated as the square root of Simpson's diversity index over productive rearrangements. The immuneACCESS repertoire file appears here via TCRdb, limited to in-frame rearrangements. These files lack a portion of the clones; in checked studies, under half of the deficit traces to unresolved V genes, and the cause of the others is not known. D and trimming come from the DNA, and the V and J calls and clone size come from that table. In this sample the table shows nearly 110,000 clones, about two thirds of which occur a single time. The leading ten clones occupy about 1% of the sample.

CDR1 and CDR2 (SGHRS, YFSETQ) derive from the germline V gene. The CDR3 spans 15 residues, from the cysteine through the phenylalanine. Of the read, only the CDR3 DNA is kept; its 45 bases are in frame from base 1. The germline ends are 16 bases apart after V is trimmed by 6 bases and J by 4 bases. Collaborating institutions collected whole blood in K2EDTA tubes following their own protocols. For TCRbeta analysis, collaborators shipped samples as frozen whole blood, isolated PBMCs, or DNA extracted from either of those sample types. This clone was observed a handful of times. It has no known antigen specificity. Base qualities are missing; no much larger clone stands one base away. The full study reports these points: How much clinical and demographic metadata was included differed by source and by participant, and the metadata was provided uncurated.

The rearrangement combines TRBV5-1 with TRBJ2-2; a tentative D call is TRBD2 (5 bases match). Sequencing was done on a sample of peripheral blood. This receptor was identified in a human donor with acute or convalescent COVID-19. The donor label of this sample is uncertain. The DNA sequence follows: TGCGCCAGCACAACAGTGACGGGAAGCACCGGGGAGCTGTTTTTT. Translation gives CASTTVTGSTGELFF.